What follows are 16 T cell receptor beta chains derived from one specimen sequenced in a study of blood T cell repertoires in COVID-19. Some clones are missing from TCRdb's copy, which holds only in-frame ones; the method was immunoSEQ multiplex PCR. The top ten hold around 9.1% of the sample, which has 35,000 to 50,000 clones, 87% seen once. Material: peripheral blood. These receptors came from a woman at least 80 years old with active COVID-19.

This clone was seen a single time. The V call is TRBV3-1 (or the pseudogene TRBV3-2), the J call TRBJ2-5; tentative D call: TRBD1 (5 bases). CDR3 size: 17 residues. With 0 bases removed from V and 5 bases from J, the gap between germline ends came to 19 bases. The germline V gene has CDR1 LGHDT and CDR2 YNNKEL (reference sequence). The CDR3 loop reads CASSQDGSPAGWETQYF. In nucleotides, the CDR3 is TGTGCCAGCAGCCAAGATGGGTCCCCGGCAGGGTGGGAGACCCAGTACTTC.

The CDR3 is CASSYLGRGRGDTQYF. In DNA, the CDR3 is TGTGCCAGCAGTTACCTTGGGAGGGGCCGGGGAGATACGCAGTATTTT. This chain links TRBV6-5 with TRBJ2-3; TRBD2 matches 7 bases. V lost 2 bases to trimming and J lost 5 bases; unmatched junction nucleotides: 10. In germline, CDR1 is MNHEY, CDR2 SVGAGI. The CDR3 spans 16 residues.

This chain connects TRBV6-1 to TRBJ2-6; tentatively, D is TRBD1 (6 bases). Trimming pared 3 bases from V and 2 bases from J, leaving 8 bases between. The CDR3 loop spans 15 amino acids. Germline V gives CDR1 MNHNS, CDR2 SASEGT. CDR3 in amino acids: CASSDSGAGANVLTF. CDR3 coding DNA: TGTGCCAGCAGTGATTCAGGGGCTGGGGCCAACGTCCTGACTTTC.

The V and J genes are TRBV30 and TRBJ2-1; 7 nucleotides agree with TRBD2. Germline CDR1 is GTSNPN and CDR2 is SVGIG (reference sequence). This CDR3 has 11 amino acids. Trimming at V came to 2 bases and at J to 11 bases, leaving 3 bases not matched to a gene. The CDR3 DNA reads TGTGCCTGGAGTCAAGCGGGGCAGCAGTTCTTC. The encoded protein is CAWSQAGQQFF.

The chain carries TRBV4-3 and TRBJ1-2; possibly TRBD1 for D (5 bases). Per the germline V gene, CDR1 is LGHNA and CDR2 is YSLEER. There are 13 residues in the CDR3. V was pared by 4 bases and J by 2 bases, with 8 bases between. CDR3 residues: CASSPRQNYGYTF. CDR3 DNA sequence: TGCGCCAGCAGCCCCAGACAGAACTATGGCTACACCTTC.

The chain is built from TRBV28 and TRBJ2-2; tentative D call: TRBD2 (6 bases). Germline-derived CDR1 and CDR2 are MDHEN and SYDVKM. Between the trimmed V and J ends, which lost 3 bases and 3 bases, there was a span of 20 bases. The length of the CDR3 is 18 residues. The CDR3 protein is CASSFPGASAIYTGELFF. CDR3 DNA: TGTGCCAGCAGTTTCCCCGGTGCTAGCGCAATCTACACCGGGGAGCTGTTTTTT.

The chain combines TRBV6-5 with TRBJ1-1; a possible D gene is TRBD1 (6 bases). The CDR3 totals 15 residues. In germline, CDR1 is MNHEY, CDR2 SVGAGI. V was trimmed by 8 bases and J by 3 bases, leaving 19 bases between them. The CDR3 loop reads CASYQGSAGDTEAFF. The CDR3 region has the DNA TGTGCCAGCTATCAGGGGTCGGCAGGGGACACTGAAGCTTTCTTT.

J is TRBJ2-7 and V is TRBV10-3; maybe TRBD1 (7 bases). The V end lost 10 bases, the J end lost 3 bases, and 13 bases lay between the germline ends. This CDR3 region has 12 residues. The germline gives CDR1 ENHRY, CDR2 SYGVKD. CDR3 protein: CATAGGLYEQYF. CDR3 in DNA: TGTGCCACCGCAGGGGGACTCTACGAGCAGTACTTC.

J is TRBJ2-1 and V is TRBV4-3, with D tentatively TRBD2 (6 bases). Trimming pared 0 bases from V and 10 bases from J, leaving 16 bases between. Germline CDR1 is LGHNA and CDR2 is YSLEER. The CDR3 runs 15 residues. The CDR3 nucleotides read TGCGCCAGCAGCCAAGATAGCGGTATCCCCCACGAGCAGTTCTTC. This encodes CASSQDSGIPHEQFF.

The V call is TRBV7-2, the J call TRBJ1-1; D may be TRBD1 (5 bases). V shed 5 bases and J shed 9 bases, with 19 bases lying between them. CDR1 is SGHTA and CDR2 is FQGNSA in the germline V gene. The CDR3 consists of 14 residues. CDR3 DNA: TGTGCCAGCAGCCTGGGGATTGGACAAGTTAAAGCTTTCTTT. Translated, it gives CASSLGIGQVKAFF.

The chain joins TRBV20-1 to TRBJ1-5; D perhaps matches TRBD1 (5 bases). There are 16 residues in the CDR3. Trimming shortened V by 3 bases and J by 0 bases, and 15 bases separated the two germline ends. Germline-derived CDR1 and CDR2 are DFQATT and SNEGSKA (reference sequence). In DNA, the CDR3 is TGCAGTGCTAGTTCCCTGGGGCAGGTTAGCAATCAGCCCCAGCATTTT. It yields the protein CSASSLGQVSNQPQHF.

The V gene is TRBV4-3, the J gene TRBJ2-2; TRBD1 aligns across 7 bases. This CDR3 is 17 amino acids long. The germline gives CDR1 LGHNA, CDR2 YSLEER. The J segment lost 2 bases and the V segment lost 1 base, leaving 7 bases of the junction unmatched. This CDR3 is CASSQVSGQANTGELFF. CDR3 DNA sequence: TGCGCCAGCAGCCAAGTGTCCGGACAGGCTAACACCGGGGAGCTGTTTTTT.

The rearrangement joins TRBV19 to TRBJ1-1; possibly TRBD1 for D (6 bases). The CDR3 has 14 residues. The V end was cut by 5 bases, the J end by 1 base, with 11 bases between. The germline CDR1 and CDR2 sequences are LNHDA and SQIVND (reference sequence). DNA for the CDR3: TGTGCCAGTAGTTTTGGACAGCAGAACACTGAAGCTTTCTTT. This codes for CASSFGQQNTEAFF.

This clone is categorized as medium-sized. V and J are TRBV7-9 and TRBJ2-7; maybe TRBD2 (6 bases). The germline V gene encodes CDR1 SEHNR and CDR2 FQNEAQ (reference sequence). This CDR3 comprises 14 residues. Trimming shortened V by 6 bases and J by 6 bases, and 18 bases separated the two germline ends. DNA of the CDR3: TGTGCCAGCAGTCCCCCTGGAGGGGCTGGCGAGCAGTACTTC. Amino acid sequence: CASSPPGGAGEQYF.

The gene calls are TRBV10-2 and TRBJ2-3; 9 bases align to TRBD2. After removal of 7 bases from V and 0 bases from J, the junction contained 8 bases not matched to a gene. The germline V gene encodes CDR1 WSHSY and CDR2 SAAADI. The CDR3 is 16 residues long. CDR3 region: CASKNSGGFSTDTQYF. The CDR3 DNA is TGCGCCAGCAAGAATAGCGGGGGCTTCAGCACAGATACGCAGTATTTT.

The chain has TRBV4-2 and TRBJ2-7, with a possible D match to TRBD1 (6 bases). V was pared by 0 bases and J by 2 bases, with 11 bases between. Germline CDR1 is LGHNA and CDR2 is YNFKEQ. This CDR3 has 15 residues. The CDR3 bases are TGTGCCAGCAGCCAAGATCTGACAGGCCCCTACGAGCAGTACTTC. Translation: CASSQDLTGPYEQYF.